The 12 T cell receptor beta chains presented below share a single source sample, sequenced in a study of cytomegalovirus exposure and HLA in healthy donors. Amplification used 60 Vbeta primers and 13 Jbeta primers. The protocol was immunoSEQ multiplex PCR, while the TCRdb copy is restricted to in-frame clones and leaves out a portion. The sample has around 76,000 clones; around 81% are singletons. Sequenced input: PBMCs. These receptors came from a man between 40 and 49 years old in good health and CMV-seronegative.

This clone came up once. The rearrangement links TRBV6-6 to TRBJ2-1, with 9 positions matching TRBD2. Per the germline V gene, CDR1 is MNHNY and CDR2 is SVGAGI (reference sequence). The CDR3 runs to 14 residues. The V gene end was trimmed by 5 bases and the J gene end by 11 bases; junction bases not matched to a gene: 10. This CDR3 is CASSDGTSLYQQFF. CDR3 bases: TGTGCCAGCAGTGACGGGACTAGCTTATATCAGCAGTTCTTC.

In its sample, this clone ranks as medium-sized (0.01 to 0.1%). The rearrangement links TRBV10-3 to TRBJ1-1, with D uncertain. Germline lookup yields CDR1 ENHRY and CDR2 SYGVKD. This CDR3 contains 13 residues. V lost 7 bases, J lost 5 bases, and 14 bases lay in between. CDR3 DNA sequence: TGTGCCATCACCTCCGCAAGAGGGACTGAAGCTTTCTTT. Its protein product is CAITSARGTEAFF.

The J gene is TRBJ2-2, the V gene TRBV7-9, with a tentative D call TRBD2 (6 bases). CDR3 length: 16 residues. Germline CDR1 and CDR2: SEHNR and FQNEAQ (reference sequence). The V end was cut by 1 base, the J end by 0 bases, with 9 bases between. This CDR3 reads CASSLEEGPNTGELFF. DNA of the CDR3: TGTGCCAGCAGCTTAGAGGAGGGGCCGAACACCGGGGAGCTGTTTTTT.

The rearrangement joins TRBV5-1 to TRBJ2-1; 13 bases line up with TRBD2. The CDR3 spans 16 residues. The germline V gene encodes CDR1 SGHRS and CDR2 YFSETQ. Germline trimming cut 0 bases from V and 6 bases from J; bases unmatched to any gene: 3. The CDR3 region is CASSLGGLAGFNEQFF. The CDR3 nucleotides are TGCGCCAGCAGCTTGGGGGGACTAGCGGGATTCAATGAGCAGTTCTTC.

The chain employs TRBV6-1 and TRBJ1-5; D is perhaps TRBD1 (6 bases). V lost 3 bases and J lost 2, with 8 bases in between. In germline, CDR1 is MNHNS, CDR2 SASEGT. The CDR3 runs to 14 residues. DNA for the CDR3: TGTGCCAGCAGTGACAGGGGCGGCAATCAGCCCCAGCATTTT. It specifies CASSDRGGNQPQHF.

CDR3 nucleotide sequence: TGCGCCAGCAGCCAACCACTGCGGGACGAGCAGTACTTC. It yields the protein CASSQPLRDEQYF. The genes are TRBV4-1 and TRBJ2-5, with D possibly TRBD2 on 5 matching bases. The better agreement between TRBJ2-7 and the DNA end casts doubt on the J call. The CDR3 sequence is 13 residues long. Per the germline V gene, CDR1 is MGHRA and CDR2 is YSYEKL.

The chain couples TRBV29-1 to TRBJ2-4; 9 nucleotides line up with TRBD1. The germline V gene encodes CDR1 SQVTM and CDR2 ANQGSEA. The CDR3 has 11 residues. Unmatched junction bases numbered 0, after V lost 7 bases and J lost 5 bases. The CDR3 DNA follows: TGCAGCGGACAGGGGGAAAACATTCAGTACTTC. This sequence encodes CSGQGENIQYF. The full variable domain, completed using reference TRBV29-1 and TRBJ2-4, is SAVISQKPSRDICQRGTSLTIQCQVDSQVTMMFWYRQQPGQSLTLIATANQGSEATYESGFVIDKFPISRPNLTFSTLTVSNMSPEDSSIYLCSGQGENIQYFGAGTRLSVL.

The chain is built from TRBV5-6 and TRBJ2-7, with TRBD2 identical over 10 bases. CDR3 length: 14 residues. V shed 4 bases and J 5 bases; nucleotides not matched to a gene: 6. The germline gives CDR1 SGHDT, CDR2 YYEEEE. CDR3 nucleotides: TGTGCCAGCAGCACGCCGGGACTAGCGAACGAGCAGTACTTC. As protein: CASSTPGLANEQYF.

This clone was detected only a few times. The chain recombines TRBV5-1 with TRBJ2-1; 9 bases align to TRBD2. Germline V gene data show CDR1 as SGHRS and CDR2 as YFSETQ. The V gene end was trimmed by 6 bases and the J gene end by 1 base; junction bases not matched to a gene: 5. The CDR3 contains 15 residues. The CDR3 here is CASTKTSGSYNEQFF. The DNA for the CDR3 is TGCGCCAGCACCAAGACTAGCGGTTCCTACAATGAGCAGTTCTTC. Variable domain in full (rest from reference TRBV5-1 and TRBJ2-1): KAGVTQTPRYLIKTRGQQVTLSCSPISGHRSVSWYQQTPGQGLQFLFEYFSETQRNKGNFPGRFSGRQFSNSRSEMNVSTLELGDSALYLCASTKTSGSYNEQFFGPGTRLTVL.

In the case of this clone: The germline gene is not matched at one end of the junction; a read error may be the cause. The V gene is TRBV7-2, the J gene TRBJ2-4; 7 nucleotides align to TRBD1. The CDR3 runs to 16 residues. CDR1 SGHTA and CDR2 FQGNSA come from the germline V gene. CDR3 coding DNA: TGTGCCAGCAGCGTACGACAGGGTTTTGGGCCCCGTCGCGCGAACTTC. Translation gives CASSVRQGFGPRRANF.

The chain is built from TRBV7-9 and TRBJ2-7; no clear D. The CDR3 is 15 amino acids. V was trimmed by 4 bases and J by 0 bases, leaving 13 bases between them. Per the germline V gene, CDR1 is SEHNR and CDR2 is FQNEAQ (reference sequence). The CDR3 sequence: CASSSYTSPSYEQYF. In DNA, the CDR3 is TGTGCCAGCAGCTCTTACACCTCACCCTCCTACGAGCAGTACTTC.

The chain carries TRBV11-2 and TRBJ2-7; D is perhaps TRBD2 (6 bases). V was shortened by 3 bases and J by 1 base, with 19 bases between the two germline ends. Germline V gene sequence: CDR1 SGHAT, CDR2 FQNNGV. This CDR3 has 17 residues. The CDR3 reads CASSLAPPGEVSYEQYF. For the CDR3, the DNA is TGTGCCAGCAGCTTGGCCCCTCCCGGGGAGGTTTCCTACGAGCAGTACTTC.